The next 18 T cell receptor beta chains were all read from a single sample in a study of human thymus T cells (dated by TCRdb to the early 2020s). The method was the immunoSEQ multiplex PCR assay. TCRdb limited this immuneACCESS table to in-frame rearrangements with V and J called. A share of clones is missing; checked studies link under half to unresolved V genes, and the rest is unexplained. For this sample the table gives 100,000 to 150,000 clones, of which around 94% were detected only once. Of the sample, around 0.025% falls within the top ten clones. Thymus tissue was obtained as surgical resects removed during corrective cardiac surgery. The sample comprised thymus tissue. The receptor set was obtained from a boy in the first two years of life with a congenital heart defect but otherwise immunologically healthy.

This clone was found a few times. Mismatch with germline at one junction end may stem from a read error. The chain has TRBV2 and TRBJ2-7; no definite D call. The CDR3 is 12 residues long. CDR1 is SNHLY, CDR2 FYNNEI, per germline. The CDR3 DNA follows: TGTGCCAGCAACCCGATGAAAGGGAAGGCACTCTTC. It is translated as CASNPMKGKALF.

The rearrangement joins TRBV6-5 to TRBJ2-7; possible D gene TRBD2, 6 bases. The germline V and J ends were trimmed by 6 bases and 1 base, with 16 bases remaining between them. The CDR3 extends over 15 amino acids. CDR1 MNHEY and CDR2 SVGAGI come from the germline V gene. The CDR3 is CASRPGTEPSYEQYF. The DNA for the CDR3 is TGTGCCAGCAGGCCCGGGACTGAACCTTCCTACGAGCAGTACTTC.

The V gene is TRBV5-1, the J gene TRBJ2-1, with D tentatively TRBD2 (7 bases). Germline CDR1 is SGHRS and CDR2 is YFSETQ. This CDR3 contains 16 residues. V shed 3 bases and J shed 5 bases, with 18 bases lying between them. The DNA of the CDR3 is TGCGCCAGCAGCTCCCTCTTGGCGGGGGCGAACAATGAGCAGTTCTTC. Translated, it gives CASSSLLAGANNEQFF.

The V and J genes are TRBV5-1 and TRBJ2-5, with TRBD2 matching over 10 bases. Germline V lookup: CDR1 SGHRS, CDR2 YFSETQ. V lost 0 bases, J lost 5 bases, and 7 bases stayed unmatched. There are 16 residues in the CDR3. The CDR3 bases are TGCGCCAGCAGCTTGGAGCGGGGGGGCCTCGGTGAGACCCAGTACTTC. Protein product: CASSLERGGLGETQYF.

This chain uses TRBV2 with TRBJ2-1; tentatively, D is TRBD1 (6 bases). There are 16 residues in the CDR3. V was trimmed by 6 bases and J by 0 bases, leaving 15 bases between them. Per the germline V gene, CDR1 is SNHLY and CDR2 is FYNNEI. The CDR3 is CASSGPLTGSYNEQFF. The CDR3 coding sequence is TGTGCCAGCAGCGGACCACTGACAGGCTCCTACAATGAGCAGTTCTTC.

This clone was counted a single time. The V call is TRBV6-1, the J call TRBJ1-2; maybe TRBD1 (6 bases). In germline, CDR1 is MNHNS, CDR2 SASEGT. The CDR3 covers 14 residues. The V gene lost 3 bases and the J gene lost 0 bases, with 8 bases spanning the gap. For the CDR3, the DNA is TGTGCCAGCAGTGATCCAGGGGCTAACTATGGCTACACCTTC. This gives the protein CASSDPGANYGYTF.

The chain carries TRBV6-4 and TRBJ2-1, with D possibly being TRBD2 (6 bases). This CDR3 is built from 16 residues. In germline, CDR1 is MRHNA, CDR2 SNTAGT. V dropped 3 bases and J dropped 3 bases, with 15 bases sitting between them. This chain's CDR3 is CASSEWPGEIYNEQFF. The CDR3, as DNA: TGTGCCAGCAGTGAGTGGCCGGGGGAAATCTACAATGAGCAGTTCTTC.

The chain uses TRBV7-9 and TRBJ2-1; D perhaps matches TRBD1 (7 bases). The V end was cut by 5 bases, the J end by 10 bases, with 27 bases between. The CDR3 runs to 17 residues. Germline values: CDR1 SEHNR, CDR2 FQNEAQ (reference sequence). CDR3 DNA: TGTGCCAGCAGCACTATACGGGCCTCAGGGGGGAGTAGGGAGCAGTTCTTC. This translates into CASSTIRASGGSREQFF.

V gene TRBV7-2 combines with J gene TRBJ1-6, with TRBD1 identical over 11 bases. This CDR3 region has 16 residues. Germline CDR1 and CDR2: SGHTA and FQGNSA. V dropped 5 bases and J dropped 8; count of bases not matched to a gene: 8. This CDR3 reads CASSRWTGGHDSPLHF. Here the CDR3 DNA reads TGTGCCAGCAGCAGATGGACAGGGGGCCATGATTCACCCCTCCACTTT.

The chain links TRBV21-1 to TRBJ2-3; no DNA check was done on the table's D call, TRBD1. TRBV21-1 is marked as a pseudogene. The CDR3 consists of 16 residues. The CDR3 DNA follows: TGTGCCAGCAGCAAAGACAGGCTCCCATTCACAGATACGCAGTATTTT. Protein product: CASSKDRLPFTDTQYF.

This clone was seen just once. V gene TRBV2 combines with J gene TRBJ2-1, with D tentatively TRBD1 (6 bases). The V gene's germline CDR1 is SNHLY and CDR2 FYNNEI. The CDR3 is 15 residues long. V lost 5 bases and J 13 bases, leaving 24 bases between the germline ends. The CDR3 bases are TGTGCCAGCAGTCCGATGACTCACAGGGTGAAGGAACAGTTCTTC. Translation gives CASSPMTHRVKEQFF.

The gene calls are TRBV5-4 and TRBJ1-1, with D uncertain. Germline-derived CDR1 and CDR2 are SGHNT and YYREEE (reference sequence). With 0 bases removed from V and 4 bases from J, the gap between germline ends came to 13 bases. The CDR3 consists of 15 residues. The CDR3 region has the DNA TGTGCCAGCAGCTTGGCCACGGGCCCGTGCACTGAAGCTTTCTTT. Protein: CASSLATGPCTEAFF.

The J gene is TRBJ2-1, the V gene TRBV20-1; no reliable D call. The CDR3 covers 11 residues. The V end was cut by 5 bases, the J end by 3 bases, with 5 bases between. Germline lookup yields CDR1 DFQATT and CDR2 SNEGSKA (reference sequence). DNA for the CDR3: TGCAGTGCTGGGGTCTACAATGAGCAGTTCTTC. Protein sequence: CSAGVYNEQFF.

The chain recombines TRBV7-9 with TRBJ2-7, with TRBD1 matching 7 bases. V shed 5 bases, J shed 5 bases, and the junction held 3 bases outside the gene matches. This CDR3 is 12 amino acids long. The V gene's germline CDR1 is SEHNR and CDR2 FQNEAQ (reference sequence). DNA of the CDR3: TGTGCCAGCAGCCGGACAGGCAACGAGCAGTACTTC. Protein product: CASSRTGNEQYF.

The table lists this clone with a few counts. In DNA form, the CDR3 reads TGTGCCAGCAGCTTAGGGGACAACTACGAGCAGTACTTC. Translated: CASSLGDNYEQYF. The chain recombines TRBV11-2 with TRBJ2-7; TRBD1 is a possible D gene (6 bases). Per germline, CDR1 SGHAT and CDR2 FQNNGV. Deletions cut 1 base from V and 3 bases from J, with 7 bases between. This CDR3 region has 13 residues.

The chain employs TRBV2 and TRBJ2-3; D gene unclear. V was pared by 3 bases and J by 0 bases, with 10 bases between. Germline loops: CDR1 SNHLY, CDR2 FYNNEI. The CDR3 has 15 amino acids. Written as DNA, the CDR3 is TGTGCCAGCAGTGAGAGTCAATCTAGCACAGATACGCAGTATTTT. Protein product: CASSESQSSTDTQYF.

The rearrangement links TRBV5-6 to TRBJ1-1, with a possible D match to TRBD1 (5 bases). V lost 2 bases to trimming and J lost 1 base, with 9 bases between them. The CDR3 length is 14 residues. Germline assignment: CDR1 SGHDT and CDR2 YYEEEE. The CDR3 DNA sequence: TGTGCCAGCAGCTTATTCCAGGGGAACACTGAAGCTTTCTTT. Protein product: CASSLFQGNTEAFF.

A remark on this clone: Mismatch with germline at one junction end may stem from a read error. The gene calls are TRBV4-1 and TRBJ2-5; 8 bases are shared with TRBD1. CDR3 size: 18 residues. Germline V gene lookup returns CDR1 MGHRA and CDR2 YSYEKL. The CDR3 DNA reads TGCGCCAGCAGCCAAGACCCTCCCCCCCCGGGACAGGCTCTTCCACTGAACTTC. Translated: CASSQDPPPPGQALPLNF.